These T cell receptor beta chains were read from a single sample in a study of T cells in Graves' hyperthyroidism and ophthalmopathy. TCRdb processed the multiplex PCR reads anew with MiXCR; each CDR3 protein has one entry. The sample contains hundreds of thousands of distinct CDR3 sequences, roughly 15% of which appear only once. Input material: blood. The receptors originated from a young woman with Graves' hyperthyroidism. CDR3s include the opening cysteine and the closing phenylalanine or tryptophan. A D gene is named only where the DNA matches it firmly. Clone size is stated in some rows and not others, as once, few, many or a class when expanded.

cdr3_aa: CASSQLGTSAYNEQFF
cdr3_nt: TGTGCCAGCAGCCAACTTGGGACTAGCGCCTACAATGAGCAGTTCTTC
v_call: TRBV14
clone_size: .
d_call: TRBD2
j_call: TRBJ2-1

cdr3_aa: CASTLQTRGTGELFF
cdr3_nt: TGTGCCAGCACCCTCCAGACTAGGGGCACCGGGGAGCTGTTTTTT
v_call: TRBV28
clone_size: few
d_call: .
j_call: TRBJ2-2

cdr3_aa: CASSLGLISSHEQYF
cdr3_nt: TGTGCCAGCAGCTTAGGACTCATTTCCTCCCACGAGCAGTACTTC
v_call: TRBV7-9
clone_size: few
d_call: .
j_call: TRBJ2-7

cdr3_aa: CSARQVYTEAFF
cdr3_nt: TGCAGTGCGCGACAGGTTTACACTGAAGCTTTCTTT
v_call: TRBV20-1
clone_size: many
d_call: .
j_call: TRBJ1-1

cdr3_aa: CASSQAEQYF
cdr3_nt: TGTGCCAGCAGCCAAGCCGAGCAGTACTTC
v_call: TRBV14
clone_size: .
d_call: .
j_call: TRBJ2-7

cdr3_aa: CASSQRSVAGEGTDTQYF
cdr3_nt: TGCGCCAGCAGCCAAAGGAGTGTAGCGGGAGAAGGCACAGATACGCAGTATTTT
v_call: TRBV4-3
clone_size: few
d_call: TRBD2
j_call: TRBJ2-3

cdr3_aa: CASTQGQNSGNTIYF
cdr3_nt: TGTGCCAGCACCCAAGGACAGAACTCTGGAAACACCATATATTTT
v_call: TRBV4-2
clone_size: .
d_call: .
j_call: TRBJ1-3

cdr3_aa: CASSQYPDSPNYGYTF
cdr3_nt: TGTGCCAGCAGCCAATATCCGGACAGCCCTAACTATGGCTACACCTTC
v_call: TRBV16
clone_size: many
d_call: .
j_call: TRBJ1-2

cdr3_aa: CASSQQLAGELFF
cdr3_nt: TGTGCCAGCAGCCAACAACTCGCCGGGGAGCTGTTTTTT
v_call: TRBV7-9
clone_size: .
d_call: .
j_call: TRBJ2-2

cdr3_aa: CASRKTGPGANVLTF
cdr3_nt: TGTGCCAGCAGAAAAACAGGGCCTGGGGCCAACGTCCTGACTTTC
v_call: TRBV12-3/TRBV12-4
clone_size: few
d_call: .
j_call: TRBJ2-6

cdr3_aa: CASSLVTSTLTF
cdr3_nt: TGTGCCAGCAGCTTAGTGACCAGCACTCTCACCTTC
v_call: TRBV7-9
clone_size: .
d_call: .
j_call: TRBJ1-2

cdr3_aa: CASSIGGLMNTEAFF
cdr3_nt: TGTGCCAGTAGTATAGGGGGACTTATGAACACTGAAGCTTTCTTT
v_call: TRBV19
clone_size: .
d_call: .
j_call: TRBJ1-1

cdr3_aa: CASSLDVGRAVTGELFF
cdr3_nt: TGTGCCAGCAGCTTAGATGTCGGGAGGGCCGTTACCGGGGAGCTGTTTTTT
v_call: TRBV11-2
clone_size: many
d_call: TRBD2
j_call: TRBJ2-2

cdr3_aa: CASSLLASYEQYF
cdr3_nt: TGTGCCAGCAGTTTGCTAGCCTCCTACGAGCAGTACTTC
v_call: TRBV27
clone_size: .
d_call: .
j_call: TRBJ2-7

cdr3_aa: CASSLNVAGATDTQYF
cdr3_nt: TGTGCCAGCAGCTTAAACGTCGCGGGAGCAACAGATACGCAGTATTTT
v_call: TRBV7-9
clone_size: few
d_call: TRBD2
j_call: TRBJ2-3

cdr3_aa: CASSQGLAWETQYF
cdr3_nt: TGTGCCAGCAGTCAGGGACTAGCATGGGAGACCCAGTACTTC
v_call: TRBV28
clone_size: many
d_call: TRBD2
j_call: TRBJ2-5

cdr3_aa: CASSFPNFDGRGPVEEEQYF
cdr3_nt: TGTGCCAGCAGTTTCCCGAATTTTGATGGGAGGGGTCCCGTTGAGGAAGAGCAGTACTTC
v_call: TRBV28
clone_size: many
d_call: TRBD2
j_call: TRBJ2-7

cdr3_aa: CASSEDRAGSGNTIYF
cdr3_nt: TGTGCCAGCAGTGAAGACAGGGCCGGCTCTGGAAACACCATATATTTT
v_call: TRBV2
clone_size: .
d_call: .
j_call: TRBJ1-3

cdr3_aa: CASTPAGLAGGGGADTQYF
cdr3_nt: TGTGCCAGCACCCCCGCGGGACTAGCGGGAGGAGGGGGTGCTGATACGCAGTATTTT
v_call: TRBV12-3/TRBV12-4
clone_size: many
d_call: TRBD2
j_call: TRBJ2-3

cdr3_aa: CASSVAGEVNEQFF
cdr3_nt: TGTGCCAGCAGCGTAGCGGGAGAGGTTAATGAGCAGTTCTTC
v_call: TRBV12-3/TRBV12-4
clone_size: many
d_call: TRBD2
j_call: TRBJ2-1

cdr3_aa: CSVEGDSSYEQYF
cdr3_nt: TGCAGCGTTGAAGGTGACAGCTCCTACGAGCAGTACTTC
v_call: TRBV29-1
clone_size: few
d_call: .
j_call: TRBJ2-7

cdr3_aa: CASSFGIRATGLYQPQHF
cdr3_nt: TGTGCCAGTAGCTTTGGGATCAGGGCGACAGGGCTATATCAGCCCCAGCATTTT
v_call: TRBV19
clone_size: few
d_call: TRBD1
j_call: TRBJ1-5

cdr3_aa: CSVSRDGNTGELFF
cdr3_nt: TGCAGCGTTAGCAGGGACGGGAACACCGGGGAGCTGTTTTTT
v_call: TRBV29-1
clone_size: .
d_call: .
j_call: TRBJ2-2

cdr3_aa: CSARSRGRPQETQYF
cdr3_nt: TGCAGTGCCCGTTCCCGGGGGCGCCCCCAAGAGACCCAGTACTTC
v_call: TRBV20-1
clone_size: few
d_call: .
j_call: TRBJ2-5

cdr3_aa: CASSLVGWEAPREQYF
cdr3_nt: TGTGCCAGCAGTTTAGTTGGGTGGGAGGCCCCTCGCGAGCAGTACTTC
v_call: TRBV12-3/TRBV12-4
clone_size: .
d_call: .
j_call: TRBJ2-7

cdr3_aa: CSASDRGLETQYF
cdr3_nt: TGCAGCGCCTCAGACAGGGGGCTTGAGACCCAGTACTTC
v_call: TRBV29-1
clone_size: .
d_call: TRBD1
j_call: TRBJ2-5

cdr3_aa: CASSRRGRGNTGELFF
cdr3_nt: TGTGCCAGCAGTCGTCGGGGACGGGGGAACACCGGGGAGCTGTTTTTT
v_call: TRBV6-1
clone_size: few
d_call: .
j_call: TRBJ2-2

cdr3_aa: CASKWTGGFYEQYF
cdr3_nt: TGTGCCAGCAAATGGACAGGGGGCTTCTACGAGCAGTACTTC
v_call: TRBV2
clone_size: many
d_call: TRBD1
j_call: TRBJ2-7

cdr3_aa: CASSPTRVVGTEAFF
cdr3_nt: TGCGCCAGCAGCCCGACAAGGGTGGTAGGCACTGAAGCTTTCTTT
v_call: TRBV4-1
clone_size: few
d_call: .
j_call: TRBJ1-1

cdr3_aa: CASSLNLAEHYEQYF
cdr3_nt: TGTGCCAGCAGTTTAAACCTAGCGGAGCACTACGAGCAGTACTTC
v_call: TRBV6-1
clone_size: many
d_call: TRBD2
j_call: TRBJ2-7

cdr3_aa: CSVPSPVHLAGEETQYF
cdr3_nt: TGCAGCGTCCCTAGCCCGGTACACCTAGCGGGAGAAGAGACCCAGTACTTC
v_call: TRBV29-1
clone_size: many
d_call: TRBD2
j_call: TRBJ2-5

cdr3_aa: CVSSAPGTANYGYTF
cdr3_nt: TGTGTCAGCAGCGCACCCGGGACCGCTAACTATGGCTACACCTTC
v_call: TRBV9
clone_size: .
d_call: .
j_call: TRBJ1-2

cdr3_aa: CSASPGGVYGYTF
cdr3_nt: TGCAGTGCTAGTCCTGGGGGGGTCTATGGCTACACCTTC
v_call: TRBV20-1
clone_size: many
d_call: .
j_call: TRBJ1-2

cdr3_aa: CSARGWGAGTDTQYF
cdr3_nt: TGCAGTGCTAGGGGGTGGGGCGCGGGCACAGATACGCAGTATTTT
v_call: TRBV20-1
clone_size: few
d_call: .
j_call: TRBJ2-3

cdr3_aa: CASSYSTYRGLGGYTF
cdr3_nt: TGTGCCAGCAGTTACTCGACGTACAGGGGTCTTGGGGGCTACACCTTC
v_call: TRBV6-5
clone_size: many
d_call: TRBD1
j_call: TRBJ1-2

cdr3_aa: CASNGQGSGQPQHF
cdr3_nt: TGTGCCAGCAACGGACAGGGGTCCGGACAGCCCCAGCATTTT
v_call: TRBV28
clone_size: few
d_call: TRBD1
j_call: TRBJ1-5

cdr3_aa: CASSLWPTSSQETQYF
cdr3_nt: TGTGCCAGCAGCTTGTGGCCGACTAGCTCCCAAGAGACCCAGTACTTC
v_call: TRBV5-7
clone_size: few
d_call: TRBD2
j_call: TRBJ2-5

cdr3_aa: CASSLDGYAQYF
cdr3_nt: TGTGCCAGCAGCCTCGACGGGTACGCGCAGTACTTC
v_call: TRBV9
clone_size: few
d_call: .
j_call: TRBJ2-7

cdr3_aa: CASSPYGLNTEAFF
cdr3_nt: TGTGCCAGCAGCCCGTACGGTTTGAACACTGAAGCTTTCTTT
v_call: TRBV6-2/TRBV6-3
clone_size: many
d_call: .
j_call: TRBJ1-1

cdr3_aa: CSVRTGGNEKLFF
cdr3_nt: TGCAGCGTTAGGACAGGGGGCAATGAAAAACTGTTTTTT
v_call: TRBV29-1
clone_size: .
d_call: TRBD1
j_call: TRBJ1-4

cdr3_aa: CASSHGLGSMYNEQFF
cdr3_nt: TGTGCCAGCAGTCATGGACTTGGAAGTATGTACAATGAGCAGTTCTTC
v_call: TRBV12-3/TRBV12-4
clone_size: many
d_call: .
j_call: TRBJ2-1

cdr3_aa: CSARDTGGPSGEQYF
cdr3_nt: TGCAGTGCTAGAGATACGGGAGGGCCTTCGGGGGAGCAGTACTTC
v_call: TRBV20-1
clone_size: .
d_call: TRBD2
j_call: TRBJ2-7

cdr3_aa: CSCPLSRTDTQYF
cdr3_nt: TGCAGTTGCCCTCTTTCGAGGACAGATACGCAGTATTTT
v_call: TRBV20-1
clone_size: once
d_call: .
j_call: TRBJ2-3

cdr3_aa: CASRRKGLGANVLTF
cdr3_nt: TGTGCCAGCAGGAGGAAGGGGCTCGGGGCCAACGTCCTGACTTTC
v_call: TRBV5-6
clone_size: .
d_call: .
j_call: TRBJ2-6

cdr3_aa: CAWSPIGNEQFF
cdr3_nt: TGTGCCTGGAGCCCTATCGGTAATGAGCAGTTCTTC
v_call: TRBV30
clone_size: many
d_call: .
j_call: TRBJ2-1

cdr3_aa: CASSPGTDGYTF
cdr3_nt: TGTGCCAGCAGCCCCGGGACGGATGGCTACACCTTC
v_call: TRBV3-1
clone_size: many
d_call: .
j_call: TRBJ1-2

cdr3_aa: CSARDSGGTSGYTDTQYF
cdr3_nt: TGCAGTGCTAGAGATAGCGGGGGGACTAGCGGATACACAGATACGCAGTATTTT
v_call: TRBV20-1
clone_size: .
d_call: TRBD2
j_call: TRBJ2-3

cdr3_aa: CASSRSGGSSYNEQFF
cdr3_nt: TGTGCCAGCAGCCGTAGCGGGGGGAGCTCCTACAATGAGCAGTTCTTC
v_call: TRBV7-2
clone_size: many
d_call: TRBD2
j_call: TRBJ2-1

cdr3_aa: CASSLPGTSYNEQFF
cdr3_nt: TGTGCCAGCAGCTTACCTGGGACTAGCTACAATGAGCAGTTCTTC
v_call: TRBV7-3
clone_size: many
d_call: TRBD2
j_call: TRBJ2-1

cdr3_aa: CASRSGPASSYEQYF
cdr3_nt: TGTGCCAGTAGGTCCGGACCCGCCAGCTCCTACGAGCAGTACTTC
v_call: TRBV19
clone_size: .
d_call: .
j_call: TRBJ2-7

cdr3_aa: CASSYTRLRGTEQYF
cdr3_nt: TGTGCCAGCAGTTACACGCGACTCAGGGGGACCGAGCAGTACTTC
v_call: TRBV6-2/TRBV6-3
clone_size: many
d_call: TRBD1
j_call: TRBJ2-7

cdr3_aa: CAWSVTGGTQYF
cdr3_nt: TGTGCCTGGAGTGTAACAGGGGGCACGCAGTATTTT
v_call: TRBV30
clone_size: many
d_call: TRBD1
j_call: TRBJ2-3

cdr3_aa: CAGGGPNSGNTIYF
cdr3_nt: TGTGCCGGCGGGGGCCCCAACTCTGGAAACACCATATATTTT
v_call: TRBV12-3/TRBV12-4
clone_size: few
d_call: .
j_call: TRBJ1-3

cdr3_aa: CASSIISGFTGELFF
cdr3_nt: TGTGCCAGTAGTATTATTAGCGGGTTCACCGGGGAGCTGTTTTTT
v_call: TRBV19
clone_size: .
d_call: TRBD2
j_call: TRBJ2-2

cdr3_aa: CASGTDRVTGGPYNEQFF
cdr3_nt: TGTGCCAGCGGGACTGACAGGGTAACGGGAGGACCCTACAATGAGCAGTTCTTC
v_call: TRBV6-2/TRBV6-3
clone_size: many
d_call: .
j_call: TRBJ2-1

cdr3_aa: CAWRDRATMVDTQYF
cdr3_nt: TGTGCCTGGAGAGACAGGGCAACTATGGTAGATACGCAGTATTTT
v_call: TRBV30
clone_size: .
d_call: TRBD1
j_call: TRBJ2-3

cdr3_aa: CSVEEWHLNTEAFF
cdr3_nt: TGCAGCGTTGAAGAGTGGCACTTGAACACTGAAGCTTTCTTT
v_call: TRBV29-1
clone_size: few
d_call: .
j_call: TRBJ1-1

cdr3_aa: CASSFVSASANEQFF
cdr3_nt: TGTGCCAGCAGCTTCGTCTCTGCTAGCGCCAATGAGCAGTTCTTC
v_call: TRBV7-2
clone_size: .
d_call: .
j_call: TRBJ2-1

cdr3_aa: CSAKRGQSKAEAFF
cdr3_nt: TGCAGTGCCAAGAGGGGACAGTCTAAAGCTGAAGCTTTCTTT
v_call: TRBV20-1
clone_size: .
d_call: TRBD1
j_call: TRBJ1-1

cdr3_aa: CASSYNRFPAYNEQFF
cdr3_nt: TGTGCCAGCAGTTATAACAGGTTCCCCGCCTACAATGAGCAGTTCTTC
v_call: TRBV6-2/TRBV6-3
clone_size: .
d_call: .
j_call: TRBJ2-1